The sequence of this T cell receptor beta chain was determined in a study of blood T cells in healthy people across ages. Trimming took 0 bases from V and 6 from J; bases not matched to a gene: 8. Per the germline V gene, CDR1 is LNHNV and CDR2 is YYDKDF (reference sequence). The CDR3 extends over 15 amino acids. Whole-study findings and limits: Per million T cells, the diversity of TCR beta decreased roughly linearly as age advanced. Both naive CD4+ cell counts and diversity were greater in long-lived donors than in aged donors.

Donors each provided 7.5 to 10 milliliters of peripheral blood. Combining a sample-barcoded 5' primer with a J-beta primer mix, a second PCR ran for roughly 6 to 12 cycles. Each cDNA molecule received a tag from a template-switch adaptor that had 12 random nucleotides. One entry per CDR3 protein, called by TCRdb with MiXCR from the 5' RACE reads. The sample contains roughly 1.6 million distinct CDR3 sequences, about 31% of which appear only once. On this clonotype: Its specificity is unknown.

What was sequenced was blood. The sequence derives from a woman in her twenties or thirties in good health. V usage is TRBV15 and J usage is TRBJ2-7; the match to TRBD1 covers 7 bases. The CDR3 nucleotides are TGTGCCACCAGCAGAGATCACGGGACAGCGCCCGAGCAGTACTTC. Amino acids: CATSRDHGTAPEQYF.